This TCR beta chain came from a study of T cell responses to AZD1222 COVID-19 vaccine. Study results and limitations: Nearly half of spike-specific TCRs reportedly go after variant regions that carry no mutations. Of the AZD1222 recipients, only 5 or 6 were seropositive at baseline. Spike-specific TCR depth and breadth grew after two AZD1222 doses.

Assay used: immunoSEQ multiplex PCR; TCRdb lists only in-frame clones, some missing. Here the sample spans 20,000 to 30,000 clones, approximately 85% being singletons. This clone was observed a single time. As yet, its antigen is unknown. V trimming: 5 bases; J trimming: 8 bases; junction bases outside the gene matches: 7. The germline gives CDR1 SGHTA, CDR2 FQGNSA. This CDR3 has 14 amino acids. The source is an adult who received the AZD1222 COVID-19 vaccine. The sequencing here drew on peripheral blood, taken 28 days after the second AZD1222 dose. The V call is TRBV7-2, the J call TRBJ1-4; 8 bases match TRBD1. The CDR3, as DNA: TGTGCCAGCAGCACAGGACAGGGAGGGGAAAAACTGTTTTTT. This sequence encodes CASSTGQGGEKLFF.